Sequencing of this TCR beta chain was carried out in a study of cytomegalovirus exposure and HLA in healthy donors. About the research overall: Unique TCRs from HLA-typed donors, around 79 million of them, were held in an early data release. General study results and limits: Looking again later, the authors saw that most CMV-associated TCR beta chains seemed HLA-restricted.

The primer mix had 60 Vbeta and 13 Jbeta primers. The repertoire was sequenced with immunoSEQ multiplex PCR; TCRdb's copy has only in-frame clones and lacks some. The table has approximately 130,000 clones, about 83% seen once. Trimming at V came to 7 bases and at J to 3 bases, leaving 8 bases not matched to a gene. Germline loops: CDR1 ENHRY, CDR2 SYGVKD. The CDR3 is made up of 14 amino acids. Note on this clone: The antigen is undetermined.

This chain connects TRBV10-3 to TRBJ2-7; 8 bases align to TRBD1. The origin of this receptor is a man aged 25-45 years in good health and CMV-seronegative. Sequenced input: PBMCs. In nucleotides, the CDR3 is TGTGCCATCACCCCAGGACAGGGAGTCTACGAGCAGTACTTC. Its translation is CAITPGQGVYEQYF.